This TCR beta chain was captured by sequencing in a study of blood T cell repertoires in COVID-19. Study in general: Samples of COVID-19 (acute and convalescent) were obtained from the United States, Italy and Spain.

Assay: immunoSEQ multiplex PCR; the TCRdb copy retains only in-frame clones and omits some. Of 150,000 to 200,000 clones in the sample, over 75% were seen once. Germline trimming cut 0 bases from V and 6 bases from J; bases unmatched to any gene: 6. The germline gives CDR1 SGHVS, CDR2 FNYEAQ. There are 15 residues in the CDR3. V is TRBV7-6 and J is TRBJ2-7, with 9 bases identical to TRBD2. This clonotype was sampled from a man aged 70-80 years with acute or convalescent COVID-19. The specimen was peripheral blood. The CDR3 here is CASSLASGSSVEQYF. Here the CDR3 DNA reads TGTGCCAGCAGCTTAGCTAGCGGGAGTAGTGTCGAGCAGTACTTC.